These 14 T cell receptor beta chains came from one sample sequenced in a study of T cells in Graves' hyperthyroidism and ophthalmopathy. Template material for amplifying TCR beta CDR3 regions consisted of RNA transcripts. A first-round RT-PCR of the TCR CDR3 used the HTBI primer set. MiXCR, applied by TCRdb to the multiplex PCR reads, yields one record per CDR3 protein. In the table there are 400,000 to 500,000 distinct CDR3 sequences, about 15% of which are singletons. Sequencing was performed on blood. These receptors all stem from a man in his late teens or twenties with Graves' ophthalmopathy.

This clonotype has only a few counts. J is TRBJ1-6 and V is TRBV5-5; a weak D match, TRBD1 (6 bases). Germline CDR1 and CDR2: SGHKS and YYEKEE (reference sequence). This CDR3 is built from 17 residues. V lost 2 bases and J 3 bases, leaving 15 bases between the germline ends. CDR3 sequence: CASSFDLDSVYNSPLHF. CDR3 nucleotides: TGTGCCAGCAGCTTTGACCTGGACAGTGTCTATAATTCACCCCTCCACTTT. Full variable domain (outside the CDR3, taken from reference TRBV5-5 and TRBJ1-6): DAGVTQSPTHLIKTRGQQVTLRCSPISGHKSVSWYQQVLGQGPQFIFQYYEKEERGRGNFPDRFSARQFPNYSSELNVNALLLGDSALYLCASSFDLDSVYNSPLHFGNGTRLTVT.

This clonotype was counted many times. The chain couples TRBV27 to TRBJ2-7; D is unclear. The ends were cut back, 0 bases at V and 6 bases at J, with 9 bases in the middle. CDR3 length: 13 residues. Germline CDR1 reads MNHEY; CDR2 reads SMNVEV (reference sequence). CDR3 residues: CASSLSALSEQYF. CDR3 in DNA: TGTGCCAGCAGTTTATCCGCGCTTAGCGAGCAGTACTTC.

The table lists this clonotype with many counts. The chain carries TRBV7-2 and TRBJ2-7, with D perhaps matching TRBD1 (5 bases). This CDR3 is 15 amino acids long. Germline loops: CDR1 SGHTA, CDR2 FQGNSA. Trimming shortened V by 3 bases and J by 4 bases, and 16 bases separated the two germline ends. The CDR3 nucleotides are TGTGCCAGCAGCTTCCACACCGCGACAGCATACGAGCAGTACTTC. This sequence encodes CASSFHTATAYEQYF.

There are many counts of this clonotype. The J gene is TRBJ2-1, the V gene TRBV7-9; a possible D gene is TRBD1 (5 bases). The CDR3 extends over 16 amino acids. From germline, CDR1 is SEHNR and CDR2 FQNEAQ (reference sequence). V was trimmed by 2 bases and J by 3 bases, leaving 14 bases between them. CDR3 nucleotides: TGTGCCAGCAGCTTATCTACAGGAGTCCTCTACAATGAGCAGTTCTTC. It is translated as CASSLSTGVLYNEQFF. Based on the CDR3 plus reference TRBV7-9 and TRBJ2-1, the full variable domain is DTGVSQNPRHKITKRGQNVTFRCDPISEHNRLYWYRQTLGQGPEFLTYFQNEAQLEKSRLLSDRFSAERPKGSFSTLEIQRTEQGDSAMYLCASSLSTGVLYNEQFFGPGTRLTVL.

This clonotype occurred many times. The genes are TRBV3-1 and TRBJ2-5; D unclear. Germline V gene lookup returns CDR1 LGHDT and CDR2 YNNKEL (reference sequence). The CDR3 extends over 18 amino acids. V lost 0 bases and J lost 2, with 19 bases in between. The CDR3 protein is CASSQDLIETHMQETQYF. CDR3 in DNA: TGTGCCAGCAGCCAAGATCTAATAGAGACTCACATGCAAGAGACCCAGTACTTC.

This clonotype was counted many times. The chain recombines TRBV10-1 with TRBJ2-5; D might be TRBD2 (6 bases). With 2 bases removed from V and 5 bases from J, the gap between germline ends came to 15 bases. The CDR3 consists of 15 residues. The germline CDR1 and CDR2 sequences are WNHNN and SYGVQD (reference sequence). The CDR3 region has the DNA TGCGCCAGCAGTGAGAGGGCAACGGCGGGGGAGACCCAGTACTTC. Protein product: CASSERATAGETQYF.

This clonotype was recorded a few times. The chain carries TRBV2 and TRBJ2-2; D remains unclear. The CDR3 sequence is 15 residues long. V lost 1 base, J lost 5 bases, and 11 bases lay in between. Germline V gene data show CDR1 as SNHLY and CDR2 as FYNNEI. This CDR3 is CASSEGAYNTGELFF. CDR3 nucleotide sequence: TGTGCCAGCAGTGAAGGGGCTTATAATACCGGGGAGCTGTTTTTT.

This chain joins TRBV6-5 and TRBJ2-1; TRBD2 agrees at 7 bases. Germline V gives CDR1 MNHEY, CDR2 SVGAGI. The CDR3 totals 14 residues. Trimming cost V 1 base and J 4 bases; bases outside gene matches: 1. The CDR3 DNA sequence: TGTGCCAGCAGTTACTGGGGGGGGTACAATGAGCAGTTCTTC. Protein sequence: CASSYWGGYNEQFF.

With regard to this clonotype: A much larger clone differs from this one at a single base, so this may be a read error. The genes are TRBV18 and TRBJ2-1; D is unresolved. Germline V lookup: CDR1 KGHSH, CDR2 LQKENI. This CDR3 comprises 15 residues. The CDR3 here is CASSPGISSYNEQSF. CDR3 in DNA: TGTGCCAGCTCGCCTGGGATCAGCTCCTACAATGAGCAGTCCTTC.

This clonotype has ten or more counts. This chain's CDR3 is CASSRTSGGNYEQYF. CDR3 sequence (DNA): TGTGCCAGCAGTAGGACTAGCGGGGGGAACTACGAGCAGTACTTC. The chain combines TRBV12-3 or TRBV12-4 with TRBJ2-7, with 14 bases aligning to TRBD2. J gave up 3 bases and V 5 bases, and 3 bases lay outside the gene matches. The CDR3 totals 15 residues.

This clonotype has at least ten counts. The chain carries TRBV11-3 and TRBJ2-5; no clear D gene. V was clipped by 4 bases and J by 8 bases, with 14 bases between them. CDR1 SGHNT and CDR2 YENEEA come from the germline V gene. The CDR3 contains 13 residues. The CDR3 nucleotides read TGTGCCAGCAGCTCGGCTCCGCTTTCAACCCAGTACTTC. This sequence encodes CASSSAPLSTQYF.

The sample holds many counts of this clonotype. The rearrangement joins TRBV11-3 to TRBJ2-5, with D maybe TRBD2 (6 bases). V was trimmed by 1 base and J by 5 bases, leaving 11 bases between them. Germline V CDR1 and CDR2: SGHNT, YENEEA. This CDR3 is built from 14 residues. In DNA form, the CDR3 reads TGTGCCAGCAGCTTAGTAACTAGCTGGGAGACCCAGTACTTC. This translates into CASSLVTSWETQYF.

This clonotype has a handful of counts. An end of the junction does not agree with germline; a read error may underlie this. J is TRBJ2-1 and V is TRBV7-7, with a possible D match to TRBD1 (6 bases). The germline V gene encodes CDR1 SSHAT and CDR2 FNYEAQ (reference sequence). This CDR3 is built from 13 residues. The CDR3 bases are TGTGCTAGCAGCCGACCAGGGGTGAATGAGCAGTTCTTC. As protein: CASSRPGVNEQFF.

The table lists this clonotype with many counts. V gene TRBV5-1 combines with J gene TRBJ1-1; perhaps TRBD1 as D (6 bases). V shed 4 bases and J shed 5 bases, with 15 bases lying between them. Germline CDR1 and CDR2: SGHRS and YFSETQ. The CDR3 contains 14 residues. CDR3: CASSPGGAWTEAFF. CDR3 DNA sequence: TGCGCCAGCAGCCCTGGGGGGGCATGGACTGAAGCTTTCTTT. The full variable domain, in which reference TRBV5-1 and TRBJ1-1 provide the parts outside the CDR3, is KAGVTQTPRYLIKTRGQQVTLSCSPISGHRSVSWYQQTPGQGLQFLFEYFSETQRNKGNFPGRFSGRQFSNSRSEMNVSTLELGDSALYLCASSPGGAWTEAFFGQGTRLTVV.